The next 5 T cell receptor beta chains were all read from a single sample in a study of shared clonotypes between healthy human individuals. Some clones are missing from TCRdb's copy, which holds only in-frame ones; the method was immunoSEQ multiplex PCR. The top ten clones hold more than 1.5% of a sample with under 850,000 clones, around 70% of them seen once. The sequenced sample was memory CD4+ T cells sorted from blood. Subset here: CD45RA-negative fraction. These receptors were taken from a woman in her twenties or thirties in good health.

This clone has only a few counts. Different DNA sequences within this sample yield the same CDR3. CDR3: CASSLGGSTDTQYF. Written as DNA, the CDR3 is TGCGCCAGCAGCTTAGGGGGAAGCACAGATACGCAGTATTTT. The chain recombines TRBV5-1 with TRBJ2-3, with D possibly being TRBD1 (6 bases). The CDR3 runs to 14 residues. The germline gives CDR1 SGHRS, CDR2 YFSETQ. Trimming removed 2 bases at V and 0 bases at J, with 7 bases between.

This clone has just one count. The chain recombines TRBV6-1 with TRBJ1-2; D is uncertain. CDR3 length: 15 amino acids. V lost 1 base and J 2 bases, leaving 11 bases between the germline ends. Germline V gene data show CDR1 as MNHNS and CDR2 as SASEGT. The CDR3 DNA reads TGTGCCAGCAGTGAAGATATGGCACCGAACTATGGCTACACCTTC. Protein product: CASSEDMAPNYGYTF.

The CDR3 region is CASSGTGARSEAFF. The DNA for the CDR3 is TGTGCCAGCAGTGGCACGGGGGCGCGGTCTGAAGCTTTCTTT. The chain is built from TRBV2 and TRBJ1-1; D possibly corresponds to TRBD1 (6 bases). V was cut by 4 bases and J by 6 bases, with 15 bases left in between. Germline lookup yields CDR1 SNHLY and CDR2 FYNNEI. This CDR3 region has 14 residues. Combining the CDR3 with reference TRBV2 and TRBJ1-1 gives the whole variable domain EPEVTQTPSHQVTQMGQEVILRCVPISNHLYFYWYRQILGQKVEFLVSFYNNEISEKSEIFDDQFSVERPDGSNFTLKIRSTKLEDSAMYFCASSGTGARSEAFFGQGTRLTVV.

The CDR3 bases are TGTGCCAGCAGCTCCCGAACGGGGGACGAGCAGTACTTC. This sequence encodes CASSSRTGDEQYF. The V call is TRBV11-3, the J call TRBJ2-7; D is perhaps TRBD2 (6 bases). Germline V gives CDR1 SGHNT, CDR2 YENEEA. V lost 4 bases to trimming and J lost 5 bases, with 12 bases between them. The CDR3 extends over 13 amino acids.

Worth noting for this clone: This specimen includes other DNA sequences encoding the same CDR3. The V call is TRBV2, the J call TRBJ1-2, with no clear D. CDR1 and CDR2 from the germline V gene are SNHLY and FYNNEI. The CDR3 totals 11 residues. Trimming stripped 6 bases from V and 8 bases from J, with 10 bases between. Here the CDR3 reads CASREKSGYTF. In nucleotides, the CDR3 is TGTGCCAGCAGGGAGAAGAGCGGCTACACCTTC.